The clone carrying this T cell receptor (beta chain) was seen once. The antigen is not known. These data originate in a study of PD-1 blockade in mismatch repair-deficient tumors. In the study overall: All were previously treated, progressing patients with around eleven mismatch repair-deficient cancer types.

Points from the study as a whole: Rapid post-treatment expansion, then contraction, generally preceding radiologic response, marked tumor-resident clones.

V gave up 3 bases and J gave up 8 bases, with 11 bases separating them. The germline V gene has CDR1 SGHTA and CDR2 FQGTGA. This CDR3 is built from 13 residues. Profiled with immunoSEQ multiplex PCR; TCRdb holds only in-frame clones, not every one. Of some 130,000 clones in the sample, about 90% were seen once. This specimen was peripheral blood, taken 70 to 73 weeks after starting pembrolizumab. The chain joins TRBV7-3 to TRBJ2-1, with D unclear. The receptor was derived from an adult with mismatch repair-deficient cancer. The CDR3 reads CASSFDHSYEQFF. The DNA for the CDR3 is TGTGCCAGCAGCTTCGACCATTCTTATGAGCAGTTCTTC.